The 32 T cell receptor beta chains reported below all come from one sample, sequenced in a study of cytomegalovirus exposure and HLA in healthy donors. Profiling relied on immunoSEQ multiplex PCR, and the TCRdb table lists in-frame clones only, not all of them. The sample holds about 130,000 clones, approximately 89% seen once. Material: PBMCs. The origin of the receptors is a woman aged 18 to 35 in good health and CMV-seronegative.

The DNA of the CDR3 is TGTGCCAGCGGCGAACGGGGGGGCGGAACAGATACGCAGTATTTT. Residues: CASGERGGGTDTQYF. The rearrangement joins TRBV7-9 to TRBJ2-3, with TRBD2 identical over 8 bases. The CDR3 is 15 amino acids. Germline V gene data show CDR1 as SEHNR and CDR2 as FQNEAQ (reference sequence). V was pared by 8 bases and J by 3 bases, with 10 bases of the junction left unmatched.

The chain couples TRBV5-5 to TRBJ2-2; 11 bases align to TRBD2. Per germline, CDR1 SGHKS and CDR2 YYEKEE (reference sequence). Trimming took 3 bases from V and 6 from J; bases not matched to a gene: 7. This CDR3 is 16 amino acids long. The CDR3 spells CASSSGLAVLSGELFF. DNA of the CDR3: TGTGCCAGCAGCTCGGGACTAGCGGTCTTGTCCGGGGAGCTGTTTTTT.

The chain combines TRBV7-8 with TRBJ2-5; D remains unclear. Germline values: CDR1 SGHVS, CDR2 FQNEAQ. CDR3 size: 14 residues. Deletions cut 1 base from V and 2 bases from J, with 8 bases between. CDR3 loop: CASSLGAGQETQYF. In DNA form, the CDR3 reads TGTGCCAGCAGCTTAGGGGCAGGACAAGAGACCCAGTACTTC.

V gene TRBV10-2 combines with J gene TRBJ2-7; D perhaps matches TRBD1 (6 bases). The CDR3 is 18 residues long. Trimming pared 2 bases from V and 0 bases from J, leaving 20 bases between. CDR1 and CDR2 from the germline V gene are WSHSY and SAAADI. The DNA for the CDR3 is TGCGCCAGCAGTGAGGGTGTTTGGGCCGGGACAAGCTCCTACGAGCAGTACTTC. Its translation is CASSEGVWAGTSSYEQYF.

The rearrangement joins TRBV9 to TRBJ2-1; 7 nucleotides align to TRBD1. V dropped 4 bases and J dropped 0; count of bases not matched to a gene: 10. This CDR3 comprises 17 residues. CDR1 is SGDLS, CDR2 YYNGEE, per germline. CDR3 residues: CASSPRTGHISYNEQFF. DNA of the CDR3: TGTGCCAGCAGCCCACGGACAGGCCACATCTCCTACAATGAGCAGTTCTTC.

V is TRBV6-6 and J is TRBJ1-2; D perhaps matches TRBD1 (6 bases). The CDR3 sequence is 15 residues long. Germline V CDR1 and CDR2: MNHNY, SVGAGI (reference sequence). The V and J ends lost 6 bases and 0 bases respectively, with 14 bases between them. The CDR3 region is CASRDQGRSNYGYTF. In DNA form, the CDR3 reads TGTGCCAGCAGAGATCAGGGGAGATCTAACTATGGCTACACCTTC.

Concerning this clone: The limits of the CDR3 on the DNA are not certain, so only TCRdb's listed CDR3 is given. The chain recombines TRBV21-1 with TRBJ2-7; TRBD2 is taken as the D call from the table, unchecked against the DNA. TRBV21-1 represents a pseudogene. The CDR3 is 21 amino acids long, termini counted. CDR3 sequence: CASSKDHHYNCPRPVSDEQYF.

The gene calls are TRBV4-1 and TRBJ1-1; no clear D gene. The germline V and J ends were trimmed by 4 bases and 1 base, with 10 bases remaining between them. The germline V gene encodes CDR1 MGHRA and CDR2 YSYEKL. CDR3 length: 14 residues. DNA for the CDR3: TGCGCCAGCAGCCTCGTGGGCACGAACACTGAAGCTTTCTTT. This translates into CASSLVGTNTEAFF.

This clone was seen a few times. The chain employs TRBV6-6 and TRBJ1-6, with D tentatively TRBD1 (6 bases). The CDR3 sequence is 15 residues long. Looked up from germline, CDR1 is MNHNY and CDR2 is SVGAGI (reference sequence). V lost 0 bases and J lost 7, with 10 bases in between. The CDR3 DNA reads TGTGCCAGCAGTTACTCCAGGGGTTACAATTCACCCCTCCACTTT. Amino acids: CASSYSRGYNSPLHF.

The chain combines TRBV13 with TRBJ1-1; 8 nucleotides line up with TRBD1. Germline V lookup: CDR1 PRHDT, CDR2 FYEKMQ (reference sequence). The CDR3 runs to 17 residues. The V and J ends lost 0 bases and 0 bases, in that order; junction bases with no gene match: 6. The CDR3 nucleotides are TGTGCCAGCAGCTTAGGGCAGGGGGCGGACATGAACACTGAAGCTTTCTTT. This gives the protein CASSLGQGADMNTEAFF.

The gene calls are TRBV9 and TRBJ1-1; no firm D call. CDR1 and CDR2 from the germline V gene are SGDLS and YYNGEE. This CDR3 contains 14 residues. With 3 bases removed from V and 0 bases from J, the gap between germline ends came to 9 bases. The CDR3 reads CASSARLMNTEAFF. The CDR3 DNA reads TGTGCCAGCAGCGCGAGGCTGATGAACACTGAAGCTTTCTTT. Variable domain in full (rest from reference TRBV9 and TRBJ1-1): DSGVTQTPKHLITATGQRVTLRCSPRSGDLSVYWYQQSLDQGLQFLIQYYNGEERAKGNILERFSAQQFPDLHSELNLSSLELGDSALYFCASSARLMNTEAFFGQGTRLTVV.

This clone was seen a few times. The CDR3 here is CATGTSGADTQYF. CDR3 sequence (DNA): TGTGCCACCGGGACTAGCGGGGCAGATACGCAGTATTTT. V usage is TRBV6-6 and J usage is TRBJ2-3, with 13 bases fitting TRBD2. The CDR3 totals 13 residues. V shed 10 bases and J 4 bases; nucleotides not matched to a gene: 2. Germline V gives CDR1 MNHNY, CDR2 SVGAGI (reference sequence).

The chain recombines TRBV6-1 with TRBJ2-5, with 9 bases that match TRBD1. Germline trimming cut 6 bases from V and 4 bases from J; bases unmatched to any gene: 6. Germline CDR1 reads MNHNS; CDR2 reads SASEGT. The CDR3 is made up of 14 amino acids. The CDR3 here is CASSTDRGRETQYF. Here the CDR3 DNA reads TGTGCCAGCAGCACGGACAGGGGTCGAGAGACCCAGTACTTC.

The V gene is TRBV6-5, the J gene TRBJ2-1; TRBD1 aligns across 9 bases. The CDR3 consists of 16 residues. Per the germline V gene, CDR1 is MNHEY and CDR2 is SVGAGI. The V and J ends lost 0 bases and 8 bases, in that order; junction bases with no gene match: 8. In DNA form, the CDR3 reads TGTGCCAGCAGTTACTCTTGGGACAGGGTATTCGATGAGCAGTTCTTC. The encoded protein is CASSYSWDRVFDEQFF.

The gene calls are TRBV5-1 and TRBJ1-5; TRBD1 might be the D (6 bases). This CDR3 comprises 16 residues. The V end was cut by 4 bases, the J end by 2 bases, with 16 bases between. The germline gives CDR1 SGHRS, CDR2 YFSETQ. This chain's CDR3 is CASSADPGVGNQPQHF. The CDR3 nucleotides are TGCGCCAGCAGCGCCGACCCAGGGGTAGGCAATCAGCCCCAGCATTTT.

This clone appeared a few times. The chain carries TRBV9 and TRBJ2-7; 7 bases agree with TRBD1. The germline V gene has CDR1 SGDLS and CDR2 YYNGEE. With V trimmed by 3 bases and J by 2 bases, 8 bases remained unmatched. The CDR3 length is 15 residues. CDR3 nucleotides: TGTGCCAGCAGCGCCCGGGACAGTAAGACCTACGAGCAGTACTTC. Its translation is CASSARDSKTYEQYF. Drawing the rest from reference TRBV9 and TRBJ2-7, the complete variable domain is DSGVTQTPKHLITATGQRVTLRCSPRSGDLSVYWYQQSLDQGLQFLIQYYNGEERAKGNILERFSAQQFPDLHSELNLSSLELGDSALYFCASSARDSKTYEQYFGPGTRLTVT.

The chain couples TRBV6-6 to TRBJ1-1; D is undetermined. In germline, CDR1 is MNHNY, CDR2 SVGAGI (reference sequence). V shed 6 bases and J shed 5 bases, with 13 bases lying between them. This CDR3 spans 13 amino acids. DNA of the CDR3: TGTGCCAGCAGGGTTGAAGCCTGGACTGAAGCTTTCTTT. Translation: CASRVEAWTEAFF.

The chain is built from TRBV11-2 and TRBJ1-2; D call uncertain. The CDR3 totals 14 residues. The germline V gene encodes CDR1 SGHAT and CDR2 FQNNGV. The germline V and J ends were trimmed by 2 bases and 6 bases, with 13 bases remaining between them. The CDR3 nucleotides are TGTGCCAGCAGCTTAAGTAGGCAGGTGGATGGCTACACCTTC. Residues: CASSLSRQVDGYTF.

The CDR3 loop reads CASSLSHASGPTDTQYF. For the CDR3, the DNA is TGTGCCAGCAGCTTATCTCACGCTAGCGGACCCACAGATACGCAGTATTTT. The rearrangement links TRBV7-2 to TRBJ2-3; 7 bases agree with TRBD2. This CDR3 contains 17 residues. The germline V gene encodes CDR1 SGHTA and CDR2 FQGNSA. The V segment lost 2 bases and the J segment 2 bases; nucleotides outside the gene matches: 10. Looking up the rest from reference TRBV7-2 and TRBJ2-3 gives the full variable domain: GAGVSQSPSNKVTEKGKDVELRCDPISGHTALYWYRQSLGQGLEFLIYFQGNSAPDKSGLPSDRFSAERTGGSVSTLTIQRTQQEDSAVYLCASSLSHASGPTDTQYFGPGTRLTVL.

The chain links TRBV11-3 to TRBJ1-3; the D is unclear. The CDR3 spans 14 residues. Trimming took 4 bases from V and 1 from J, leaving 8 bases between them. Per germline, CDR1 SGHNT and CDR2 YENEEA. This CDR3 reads CASSSGFSGNTIYF. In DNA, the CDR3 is TGTGCCAGCAGCTCGGGTTTTTCTGGAAACACCATATATTTT.

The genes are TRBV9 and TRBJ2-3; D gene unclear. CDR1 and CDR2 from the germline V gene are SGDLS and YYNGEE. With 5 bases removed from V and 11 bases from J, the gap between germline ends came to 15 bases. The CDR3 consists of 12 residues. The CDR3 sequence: CASSSWQEVQYF. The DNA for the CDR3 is TGTGCCAGCAGTAGTTGGCAGGAAGTGCAGTATTTT.

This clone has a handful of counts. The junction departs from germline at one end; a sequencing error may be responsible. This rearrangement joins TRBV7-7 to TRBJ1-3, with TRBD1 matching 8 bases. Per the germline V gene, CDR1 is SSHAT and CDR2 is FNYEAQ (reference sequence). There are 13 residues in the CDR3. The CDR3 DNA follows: TGTGCTAGCAGTAGTCGGACAGGGAACACCATATATTTT. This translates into CASSSRTGNTIYF.

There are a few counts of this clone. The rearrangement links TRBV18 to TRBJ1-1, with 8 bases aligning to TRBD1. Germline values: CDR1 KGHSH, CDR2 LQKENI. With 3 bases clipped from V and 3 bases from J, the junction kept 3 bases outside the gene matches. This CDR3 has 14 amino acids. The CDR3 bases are TGTGCCAGCTCACCCCAGGGGGCTGACACTGAAGCTTTCTTT. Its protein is CASSPQGADTEAFF.

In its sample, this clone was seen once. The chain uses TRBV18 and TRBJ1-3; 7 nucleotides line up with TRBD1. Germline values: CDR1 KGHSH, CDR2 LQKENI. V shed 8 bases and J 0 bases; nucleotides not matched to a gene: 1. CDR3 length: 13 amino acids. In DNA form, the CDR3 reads TGTGCCAGCGGACAGGTCTCTGGAAACACCATATATTTT. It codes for CASGQVSGNTIYF.

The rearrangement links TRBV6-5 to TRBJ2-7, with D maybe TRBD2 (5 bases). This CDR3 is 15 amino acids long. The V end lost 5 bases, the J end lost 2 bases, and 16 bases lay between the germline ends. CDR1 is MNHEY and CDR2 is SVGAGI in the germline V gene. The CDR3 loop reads CASSKTTAMAYEQYF. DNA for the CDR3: TGTGCCAGCAGTAAGACTACGGCAATGGCCTACGAGCAGTACTTC.

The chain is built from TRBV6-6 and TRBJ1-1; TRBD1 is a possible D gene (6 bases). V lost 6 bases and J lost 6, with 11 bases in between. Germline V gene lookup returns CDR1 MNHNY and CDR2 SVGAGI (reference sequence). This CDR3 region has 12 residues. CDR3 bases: TGTGCCAGCAGGGGCAAGGGGGCTGAAGCTTTCTTT. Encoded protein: CASRGKGAEAFF.

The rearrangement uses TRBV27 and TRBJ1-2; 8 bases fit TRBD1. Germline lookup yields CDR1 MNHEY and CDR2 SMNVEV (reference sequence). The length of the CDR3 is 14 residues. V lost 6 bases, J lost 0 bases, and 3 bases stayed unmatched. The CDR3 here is CASSQDRANYGYTF. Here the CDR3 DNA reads TGTGCCAGCAGCCAGGACAGGGCTAACTATGGCTACACCTTC.

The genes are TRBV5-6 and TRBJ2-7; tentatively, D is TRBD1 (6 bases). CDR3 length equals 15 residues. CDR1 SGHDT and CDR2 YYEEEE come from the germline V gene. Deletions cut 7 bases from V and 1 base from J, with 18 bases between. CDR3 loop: CASGQRRQRSYEQYF. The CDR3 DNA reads TGTGCCAGCGGACAGAGGAGGCAAAGATCCTACGAGCAGTACTTC.

Here the CDR3 reads CASSLTGTGGNEKLFF. The CDR3 coding sequence is TGCGCCAGCAGCTTGACCGGGACAGGGGGGAATGAAAAACTGTTTTTT. The genes are TRBV5-1 and TRBJ1-4, with 11 positions matching TRBD1. V was pared by 1 base and J by 5 bases, with 4 bases of the junction left unmatched. The length of the CDR3 is 16 residues. In germline, CDR1 is SGHRS, CDR2 YFSETQ.

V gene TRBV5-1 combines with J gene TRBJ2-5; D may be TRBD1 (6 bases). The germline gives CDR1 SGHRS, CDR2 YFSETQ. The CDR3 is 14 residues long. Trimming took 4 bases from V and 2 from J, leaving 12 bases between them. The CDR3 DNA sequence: TGCGCCAGCAGCCCCTGGACAGTTCAAGAGACCCAGTACTTC. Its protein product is CASSPWTVQETQYF.

DNA of the CDR3: TGTGCCATCAGGGACAACACCTACGAGCAGTACTTC. Translating gives CAIRDNTYEQYF. The chain recombines TRBV10-3 with TRBJ2-7; possible D gene TRBD1, 5 bases. Between the trimmed V and J ends, which lost 6 bases and 2 bases, there was a span of 8 bases. Germline assignment: CDR1 ENHRY and CDR2 SYGVKD. The CDR3 sequence is 12 residues long.

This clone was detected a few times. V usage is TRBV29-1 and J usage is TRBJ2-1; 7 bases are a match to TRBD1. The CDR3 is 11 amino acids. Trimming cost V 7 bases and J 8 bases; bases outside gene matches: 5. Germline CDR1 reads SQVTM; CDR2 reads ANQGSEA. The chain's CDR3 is CSAGQAYEQFF. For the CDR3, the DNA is TGCAGCGCCGGACAGGCATATGAGCAGTTCTTC.